This T cell receptor (beta chain) was identified during a study of T cell clones after liver transplantation. The CDR3 is made up of 14 amino acids. Germline V gives CDR1 SNHLY, CDR2 FYNNEI. Deletions cut 2 bases from V and 4 bases from J, with 9 bases between. Sequencing used immunoSEQ multiplex PCR; TCRdb keeps in-frame clones, though not all of them. The table includes more than 5,000 clones, approximately 81% detected once. This specimen was CD8+ T cells from blood, taken before liver transplant. V gene TRBV2 combines with J gene TRBJ2-1; D perhaps matches TRBD2 (6 bases). The sequence came from a human donor who received a liver transplant. CDR3 loop: CASSEFGGYNEQFF. DNA for the CDR3: TGTGCCAGCAGTGAATTCGGGGGTTACAATGAGCAGTTCTTC.